Following are 11 T cell receptor beta chains from one sample sequenced in a study of identical twins. TCRdb independently ran MiXCR on the 5' RACE reads; one entry per CDR3 protein. The sample records 700,000 or so distinct CDR3 sequences, 8.6% being singletons. The data also belong to a second study, concerning yellow fever vaccine responses in identical twins.

Specimen: PBMCs. All receptors derive from a woman aged 18-30 years in good health.

This clonotype has just a few counts. Compared with germline, one end of the junction differs, possibly owing to a read error. The chain links TRBV7-7 to TRBJ2-1; D tentatively reads TRBD1 or TRBD2 (5 bases each). Germline CDR1 and CDR2: SSHAT and FNYEAQ (reference sequence). This CDR3 region has 13 residues. The CDR3 here is CASSFRGVDEQFF. The CDR3 DNA reads as TGTGCTAGCAGCTTCCGAGGGGTGGATGAGCAGTTCTTC.

V usage is TRBV6-5 and J usage is TRBJ2-2; D may be TRBD2 (5 bases). This CDR3 is 16 amino acids long. Per the germline V gene, CDR1 is MNHEY and CDR2 is SVGAGI. V was clipped by 0 bases and J by 6 bases, with 14 bases between them. The CDR3, as DNA: TGTGCCAGCAGTTACTCTAGCGCCCTTTGGGCCGGGGAGCTGTTTTTT. Protein sequence: CASSYSSALWAGELFF.

The rearrangement links TRBV7-9 to TRBJ2-7, with D unresolved. Germline assignment: CDR1 SEHNR and CDR2 FQNEAQ (reference sequence). This CDR3 comprises 12 residues. V lost 3 bases to trimming and J lost 4 bases, with 7 bases between them. This CDR3 is CASSFRMYEQYF. The CDR3 nucleotides are TGTGCCAGCAGCTTTCGGATGTACGAGCAGTACTTC. The full variable domain, its missing parts supplied by reference TRBV7-9 and TRBJ2-7, is DTGVSQNPRHKITKRGQNVTFRCDPISEHNRLYWYRQTLGQGPEFLTYFQNEAQLEKSRLLSDRFSAERPKGSFSTLEIQRTEQGDSAMYLCASSFRMYEQYFGPGTRLTVT.

This clonotype has only a few counts. V usage is TRBV20-1 and J usage is TRBJ2-7; the D is unclear. In germline, CDR1 is DFQATT, CDR2 SNEGSKA (reference sequence). Trimming left V 6 bases short and J 0 bases short, with 21 bases between. This CDR3 region has 16 residues. DNA of the CDR3: TGCAGTGCAAGACCCTCCTTAGCCGTAAGCTCCTACGAGCAGTACTTC. Its protein product is CSARPSLAVSSYEQYF.

A few counts support this clonotype. The rearrangement joins TRBV14 to TRBJ2-5; TRBD1 aligns across 11 bases. Per germline, CDR1 SGHDN and CDR2 FVKESK. V lost 4 bases and J lost 3; bases outside the gene matches: 22. The CDR3 spans 21 residues. DNA for the CDR3: TGTGCCAGCAGCCCTCCTGCCGGGACAGGGGGAGGTGGGGAGCTAGAAGAGACCCAGTACTTC. Amino acids: CASSPPAGTGGGGELEETQYF.

The chain uses TRBV7-9 and TRBJ2-1; tentatively, D is TRBD1 (6 bases). CDR3 length: 15 amino acids. Germline V gene data show CDR1 as SEHNR and CDR2 as FQNEAQ (reference sequence). V lost 5 bases to trimming and J lost 6 bases, with 17 bases between them. The CDR3 loop reads CASSLRDAGANEQFF. CDR3 DNA sequence: TGTGCCAGCAGCCTCCGGGACGCAGGGGCCAATGAGCAGTTCTTC.

In this sample, this clonotype turned up many times. The chain couples TRBV7-8 to TRBJ2-1; perhaps TRBD2 as D (7 bases). CDR3 length equals 12 residues. Germline CDR1 is SGHVS and CDR2 is FQNEAQ. The CDR3 DNA reads TGTGTTGCGTGGGAGGGGGACAATGAGCAGTTCTTC. Protein sequence: CVAWEGDNEQFF.

The genes are TRBV20-1 and TRBJ2-2, with a possible D match to TRBD2 (7 bases). The germline V gene has CDR1 DFQATT and CDR2 SNEGSKA (reference sequence). This CDR3 is built from 15 residues. V shed 6 bases and J shed 2 bases, with 16 bases lying between them. The CDR3 is CSARRGGGNTGELFF. The CDR3 nucleotides are TGCAGTGCCAGGCGCGGGGGCGGAAACACCGGGGAGCTGTTTTTT.

The rearrangement joins TRBV4-3 to TRBJ1-3; 7 nucleotides match TRBD1. Germline V gene lookup returns CDR1 LGHNA and CDR2 YSLEER. V lost 3 bases and J lost 0; bases outside the gene matches: 5. The length of the CDR3 is 16 residues. Written as DNA, the CDR3 is TGCGCCAGCAGCCACGACAGGGTAGACTCTGGAAACACCATATATTTT. Translating gives CASSHDRVDSGNTIYF.

The chain links TRBV6-1 to TRBJ2-2, with 7 bases that match TRBD1. CDR1 is MNHNS, CDR2 SASEGT, per germline. This CDR3 region has 14 residues. The V gene end was trimmed by 6 bases and the J gene end by 7 bases; junction bases not matched to a gene: 8. CDR3 coding DNA: TGTGCCAGCAGCGCCCGAGGGGGCGACGGGGAGCTGTTTTTT. Its protein is CASSARGGDGELFF.

This clonotype was detected ten times or more. V is TRBV7-6 and J is TRBJ2-7; 9 nucleotides align to TRBD1. From germline, CDR1 is SGHVS and CDR2 FNYEAQ. Trimming cost V 6 bases and J 3 bases; bases outside gene matches: 9. The CDR3 runs 15 residues. The CDR3 region is CASSNRDRDFYEQYF. The CDR3, as DNA: TGTGCCAGCAGTAACCGGGACAGGGACTTCTACGAGCAGTACTTC.